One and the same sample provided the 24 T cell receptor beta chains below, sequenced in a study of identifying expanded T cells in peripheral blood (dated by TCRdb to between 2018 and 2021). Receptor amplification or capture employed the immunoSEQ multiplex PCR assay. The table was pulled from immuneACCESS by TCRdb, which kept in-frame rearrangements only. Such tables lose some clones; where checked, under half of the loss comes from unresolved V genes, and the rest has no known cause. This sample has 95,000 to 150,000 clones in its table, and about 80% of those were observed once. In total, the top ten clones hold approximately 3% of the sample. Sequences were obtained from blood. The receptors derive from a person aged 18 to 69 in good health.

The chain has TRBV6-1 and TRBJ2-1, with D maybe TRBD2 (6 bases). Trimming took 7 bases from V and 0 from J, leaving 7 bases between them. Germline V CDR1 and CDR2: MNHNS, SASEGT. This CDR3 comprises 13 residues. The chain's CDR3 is CASTGSSYNEQFF. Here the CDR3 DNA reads TGTGCCAGCACCGGGAGCTCCTACAATGAGCAGTTCTTC.

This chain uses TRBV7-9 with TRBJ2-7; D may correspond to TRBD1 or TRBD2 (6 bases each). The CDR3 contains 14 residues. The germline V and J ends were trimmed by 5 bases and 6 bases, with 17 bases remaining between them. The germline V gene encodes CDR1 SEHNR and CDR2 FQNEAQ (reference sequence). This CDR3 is CASSVLDGGGEQYF. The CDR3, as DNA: TGTGCCAGCAGCGTACTCGACGGAGGGGGCGAGCAGTACTTC.

As DNA, the CDR3 is TGCGCCAGCAGCCAAGATCGGGGGGGGGCGCTTTTTGGAAACATTCAGTACTTC. Amino acid sequence: CASSQDRGGALFGNIQYF. The chain uses TRBV4-1 and TRBJ2-4; 8 bases match TRBD2. V gave up 0 bases and J gave up 6 bases; unmatched junction bases: 13. Germline CDR1 and CDR2: MGHRA and YSYEKL. CDR3 length: 18 residues.

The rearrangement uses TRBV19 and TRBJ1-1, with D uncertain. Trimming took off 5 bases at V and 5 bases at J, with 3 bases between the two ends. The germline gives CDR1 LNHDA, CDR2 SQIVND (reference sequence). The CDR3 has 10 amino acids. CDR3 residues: CASSATEAFF. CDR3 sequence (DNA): TGTGCCAGTAGTGCGACTGAAGCTTTCTTT.

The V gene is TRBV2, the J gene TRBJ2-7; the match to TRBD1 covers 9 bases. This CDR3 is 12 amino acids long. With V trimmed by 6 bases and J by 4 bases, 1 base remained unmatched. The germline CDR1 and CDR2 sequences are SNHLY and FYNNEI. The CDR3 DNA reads TGTGCCAGCAGACAGGGGGCTTACGAGCAGTACTTC. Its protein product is CASRQGAYEQYF.

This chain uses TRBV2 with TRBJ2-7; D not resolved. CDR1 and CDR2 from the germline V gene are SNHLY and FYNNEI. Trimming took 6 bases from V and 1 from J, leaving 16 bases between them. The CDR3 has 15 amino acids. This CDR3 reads CASSLFVVESYEQYF. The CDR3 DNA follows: TGTGCCAGCAGCCTCTTTGTGGTGGAGTCCTACGAGCAGTACTTC.

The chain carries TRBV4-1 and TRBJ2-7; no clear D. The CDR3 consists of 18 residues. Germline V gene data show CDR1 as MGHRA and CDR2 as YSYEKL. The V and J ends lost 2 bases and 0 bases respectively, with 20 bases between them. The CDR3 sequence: CASSQLHMPHASSYEQYF. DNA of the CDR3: TGCGCCAGCAGCCAACTCCACATGCCACATGCGAGCTCCTACGAGCAGTACTTC.

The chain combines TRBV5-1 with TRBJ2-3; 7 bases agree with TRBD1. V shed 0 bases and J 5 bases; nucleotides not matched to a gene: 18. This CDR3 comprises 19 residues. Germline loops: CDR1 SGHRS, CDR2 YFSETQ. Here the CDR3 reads CASSLGRVPRGQLGDTQYF. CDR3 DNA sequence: TGCGCCAGCAGCTTGGGACGCGTTCCAAGGGGGCAGTTGGGAGATACGCAGTATTTT.

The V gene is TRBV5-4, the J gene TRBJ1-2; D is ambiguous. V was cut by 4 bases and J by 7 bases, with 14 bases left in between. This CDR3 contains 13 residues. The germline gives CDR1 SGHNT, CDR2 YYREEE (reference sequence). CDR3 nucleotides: TGTGCCAGCAGCCATCCAACCGGGAGTGGCTACACCTTC. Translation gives CASSHPTGSGYTF. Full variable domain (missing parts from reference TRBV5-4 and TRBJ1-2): ETGVTQSPTHLIKTRGQQVTLRCSSQSGHNTVSWYQQALGQGPQFIFQYYREEENGRGNFPPRFSGLQFPNYSSELNVNALELDDSALYLCASSHPTGSGYTFGSGTRLTVV.

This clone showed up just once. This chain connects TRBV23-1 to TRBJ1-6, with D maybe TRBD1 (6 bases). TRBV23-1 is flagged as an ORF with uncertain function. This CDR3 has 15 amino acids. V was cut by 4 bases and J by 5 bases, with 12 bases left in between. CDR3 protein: CASSRADRHNSPLHF. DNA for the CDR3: TGCGCCAGCAGTCGGGCCGACAGGCATAATTCACCCCTCCACTTT.

The CDR3 region has the DNA TGTGCCAGCAGCTCGGACGCCCTATTAGCTGAAGCTTTCTTT. It specifies CASSSDALLAEAFF. The chain recombines TRBV7-2 with TRBJ1-1, with unresolved D. This CDR3 spans 14 amino acids. CDR1 and CDR2 from the germline V gene are SGHTA and FQGNSA. Trimming took 4 bases from V and 6 from J, leaving 15 bases between them.

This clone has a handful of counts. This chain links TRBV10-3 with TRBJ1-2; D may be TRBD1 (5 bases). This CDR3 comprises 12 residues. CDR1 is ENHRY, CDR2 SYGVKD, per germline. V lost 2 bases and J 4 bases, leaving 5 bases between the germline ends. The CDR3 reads CAISEDSYGYTF. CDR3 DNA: TGTGCCATCAGTGAGGACAGCTATGGCTACACCTTC.

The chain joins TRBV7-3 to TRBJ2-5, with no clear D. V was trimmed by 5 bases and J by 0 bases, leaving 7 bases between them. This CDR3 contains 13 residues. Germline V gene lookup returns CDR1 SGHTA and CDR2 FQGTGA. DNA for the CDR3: TGTGCCAGCAGCCCACGGTACCAAGAGACCCAGTACTTC. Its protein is CASSPRYQETQYF.

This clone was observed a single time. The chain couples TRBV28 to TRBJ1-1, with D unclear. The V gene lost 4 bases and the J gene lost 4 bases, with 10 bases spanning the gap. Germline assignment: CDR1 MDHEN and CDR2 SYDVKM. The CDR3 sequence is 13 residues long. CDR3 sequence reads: CASSSTGATEAFF. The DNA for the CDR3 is TGTGCCAGCAGTTCAACCGGTGCCACTGAAGCTTTCTTT.

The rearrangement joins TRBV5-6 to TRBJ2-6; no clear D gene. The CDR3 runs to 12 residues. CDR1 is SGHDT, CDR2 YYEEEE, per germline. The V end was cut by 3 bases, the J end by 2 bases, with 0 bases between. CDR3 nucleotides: TGTGCCAGCAGCTCTGGGGCCAACGTCCTGACTTTC. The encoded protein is CASSSGANVLTF.

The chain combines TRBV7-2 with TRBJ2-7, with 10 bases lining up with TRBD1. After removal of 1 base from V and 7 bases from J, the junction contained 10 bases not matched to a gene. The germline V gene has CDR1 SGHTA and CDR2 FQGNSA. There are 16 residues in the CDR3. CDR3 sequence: CASSLVSGTGAREQYF. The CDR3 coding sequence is TGTGCCAGCAGCTTAGTGTCAGGGACAGGGGCTCGGGAGCAGTACTTC.

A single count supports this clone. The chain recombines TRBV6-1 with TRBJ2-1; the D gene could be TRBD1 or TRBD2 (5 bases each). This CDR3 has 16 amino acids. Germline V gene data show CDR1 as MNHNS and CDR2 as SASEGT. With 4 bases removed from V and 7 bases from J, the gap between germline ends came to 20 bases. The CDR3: CASSGAGTQPVNEQFF. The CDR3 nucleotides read TGTGCCAGCAGTGGAGCCGGGACCCAGCCCGTTAATGAGCAGTTCTTC.

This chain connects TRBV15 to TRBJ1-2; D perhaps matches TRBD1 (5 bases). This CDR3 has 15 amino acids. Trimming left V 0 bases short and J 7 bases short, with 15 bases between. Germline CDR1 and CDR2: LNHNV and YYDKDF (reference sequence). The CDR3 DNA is TGTGCCACCAGCAGAGATCAAGGGGCTGGGAGTGGCTACACCTTC. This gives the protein CATSRDQGAGSGYTF. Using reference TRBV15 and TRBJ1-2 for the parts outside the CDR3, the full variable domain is DAMVIQNPRYQVTQFGKPVTLSCSQTLNHNVMYWYQQKSSQAPKLLFHYYDKDFNNEADTPDNFQSRRPNTSFCFLDIRSPGLGDTAMYLCATSRDQGAGSGYTFGSGTRLTVV.

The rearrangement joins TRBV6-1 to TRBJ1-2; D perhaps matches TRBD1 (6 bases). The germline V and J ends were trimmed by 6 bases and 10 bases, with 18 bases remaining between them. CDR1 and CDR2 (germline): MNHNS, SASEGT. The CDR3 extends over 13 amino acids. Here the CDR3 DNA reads TGTGCCAGCAGCGCGTCCGGGACAATACACTACACCTTC. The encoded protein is CASSASGTIHYTF.

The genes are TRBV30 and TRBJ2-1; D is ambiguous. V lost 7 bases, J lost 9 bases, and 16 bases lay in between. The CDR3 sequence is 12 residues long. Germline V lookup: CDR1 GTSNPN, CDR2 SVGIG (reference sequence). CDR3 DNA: TGTGCCTACGGACGTCCGGGTATTGAGCAGTTCTTC. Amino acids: CAYGRPGIEQFF.

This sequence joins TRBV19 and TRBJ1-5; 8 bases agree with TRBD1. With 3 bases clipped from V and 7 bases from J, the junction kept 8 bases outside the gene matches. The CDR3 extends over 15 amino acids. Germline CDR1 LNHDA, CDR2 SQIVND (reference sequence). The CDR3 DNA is TGTGCCAGTAGTATCGTCGACAGGGGAGACCAGCCCCAGCATTTT. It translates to CASSIVDRGDQPQHF.

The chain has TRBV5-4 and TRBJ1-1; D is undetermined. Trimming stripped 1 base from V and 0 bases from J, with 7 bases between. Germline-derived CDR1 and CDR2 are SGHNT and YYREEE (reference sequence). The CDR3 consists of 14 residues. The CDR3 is CASSLRGLNTEAFF. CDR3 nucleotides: TGTGCCAGCAGCTTGAGAGGATTGAACACTGAAGCTTTCTTT.

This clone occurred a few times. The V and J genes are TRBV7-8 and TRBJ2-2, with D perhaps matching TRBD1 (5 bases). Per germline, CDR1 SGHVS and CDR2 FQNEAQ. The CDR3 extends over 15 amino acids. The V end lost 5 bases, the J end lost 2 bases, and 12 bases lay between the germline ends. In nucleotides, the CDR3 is TGTGCCAGCAGCCCGAGGACAAGAAACACCGGGGAGCTGTTTTTT. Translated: CASSPRTRNTGELFF. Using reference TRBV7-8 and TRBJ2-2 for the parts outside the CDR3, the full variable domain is GAGVSQSPRYKVAKRGQDVALRCDPISGHVSLFWYQQALGQGPEFLTYFQNEAQLDKSGLPSDRFFAERPEGSVSTLKIQRTQQEDSAVYLCASSPRTRNTGELFFGEGSRLTVL.

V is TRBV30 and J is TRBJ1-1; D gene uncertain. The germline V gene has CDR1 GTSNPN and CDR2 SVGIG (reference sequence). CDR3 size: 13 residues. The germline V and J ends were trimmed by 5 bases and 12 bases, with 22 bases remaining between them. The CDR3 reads CAWARIVQAVTFF. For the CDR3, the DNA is TGTGCCTGGGCAAGGATTGTGCAGGCTGTGACTTTCTTT.